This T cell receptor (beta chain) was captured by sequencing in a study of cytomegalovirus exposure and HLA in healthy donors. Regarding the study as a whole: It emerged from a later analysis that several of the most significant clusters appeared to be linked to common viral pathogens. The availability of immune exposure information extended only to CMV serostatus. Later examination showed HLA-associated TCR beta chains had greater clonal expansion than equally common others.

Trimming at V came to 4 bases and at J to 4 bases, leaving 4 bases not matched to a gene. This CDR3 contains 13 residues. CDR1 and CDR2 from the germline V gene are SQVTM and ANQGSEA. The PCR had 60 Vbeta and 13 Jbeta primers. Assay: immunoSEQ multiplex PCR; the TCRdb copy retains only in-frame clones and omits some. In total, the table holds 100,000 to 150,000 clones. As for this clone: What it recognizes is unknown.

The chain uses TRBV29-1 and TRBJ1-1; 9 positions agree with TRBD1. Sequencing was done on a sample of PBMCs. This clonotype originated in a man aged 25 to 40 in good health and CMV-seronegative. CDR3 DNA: TGCAGCGTTGGTGGACAGGGGACCACTGAAGCTTTCTTT. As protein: CSVGGQGTTEAFF.